This T cell receptor beta chain stems from a study of blood T cell repertoires in COVID-19. As for the study in general: Collection of acute and convalescent COVID-19 samples took place in the United States, Italy and Spain.

Source study methods: Quantification of nucleated cells was approximated via reference gene primer amplification. The assay was immunoSEQ multiplex PCR, and TCRdb's table has in-frame clones only and misses some. V and J calls and clone size are as listed in that table; D and trimming were resolved from the DNA. The sample records more than 150,000 clones, 78% being singletons. There are 10 residues in the CDR3. Germline-derived CDR1 and CDR2 are SNHLY and FYNNEI. V lost 6 bases, J lost 9 bases, and 8 bases lay in between. J is TRBJ1-1 and V is TRBV2; D gene ambiguous. The source of this sequence is a woman aged 80 or older with active or convalescent COVID-19. The sequencing sample was made of peripheral blood. The CDR3 protein is CASSDTKAFF. CDR3 coding DNA: TGTGCCAGCAGCGACACCAAAGCTTTCTTT. Supplemented by reference TRBV2 and TRBJ1-1, the full variable domain reads EPEVTQTPSHQVTQMGQEVILRCVPISNHLYFYWYRQILGQKVEFLVSFYNNEISEKSEIFDDQFSVERPDGSNFTLKIRSTKLEDSAMYFCASSDTKAFFGQGTRLTVV.